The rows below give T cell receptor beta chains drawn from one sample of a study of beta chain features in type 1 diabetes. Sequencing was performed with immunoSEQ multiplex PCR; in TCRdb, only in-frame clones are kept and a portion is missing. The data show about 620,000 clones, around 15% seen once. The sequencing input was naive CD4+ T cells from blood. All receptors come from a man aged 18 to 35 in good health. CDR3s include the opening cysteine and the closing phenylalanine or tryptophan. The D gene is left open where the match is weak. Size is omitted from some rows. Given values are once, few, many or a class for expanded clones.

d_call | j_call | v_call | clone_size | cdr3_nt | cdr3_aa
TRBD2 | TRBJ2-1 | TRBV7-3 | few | TGTGCCAGCAGCTTAACGGGGACTAGCGGGGTCTACAATGAGCAGTTCTTC | CASSLTGTSGVYNEQFF
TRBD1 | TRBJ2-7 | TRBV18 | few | TGTGCCAGCTCACCTGCCGGACAGGGGTCCTACGAGCAGTACTTC | CASSPAGQGSYEQYF
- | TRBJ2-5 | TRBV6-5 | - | TGTGCCAGCCGTATGTCCCCCATAGGGACCCAGTACTTC | CASRMSPIGTQYF
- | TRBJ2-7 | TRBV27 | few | TGTGCCAGCAGTCCTCGGACAGGGAGGGAATACGAGCAGTACTTC | CASSPRTGREYEQYF
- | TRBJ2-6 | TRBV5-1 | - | TGCGCCAGCAGTGACAGTCGCTCTGGGGCCAACGTCCTGACTTTC | CASSDSRSGANVLTF
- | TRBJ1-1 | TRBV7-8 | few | TGTGCCAGCAGCCGCCATCGGGTTATGAACACTGAAGCTTTCTTT | CASSRHRVMNTEAFF
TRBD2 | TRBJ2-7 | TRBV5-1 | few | TGCGCCAGCAGCCCGAGCGGGGGTCCCTACGAGCAGTACTTC | CASSPSGGPYEQYF
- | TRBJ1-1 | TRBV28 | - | TGTGCCAGCATCCAGGGGACGAACACTGAAGCTTTCTTT | CASIQGTNTEAFF
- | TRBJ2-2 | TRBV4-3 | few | TGCGCCAGCAGCCAAGCTCGACAGGTTATCACCGGGGAGCTGTTTTTT | CASSQARQVITGELFF
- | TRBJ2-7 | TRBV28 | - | TGTGCCAGCAAGCTACCCGAACTACGCGAGCAGTACTTC | CASKLPELREQYF
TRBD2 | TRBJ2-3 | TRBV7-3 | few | TGTGCCAGCAGTGAGACTAGCGGGAGGGGTGATACGCAGTATTTT | CASSETSGRGDTQYF
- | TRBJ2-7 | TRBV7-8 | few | TGTGCCAGCAGCTTAGGACAGGTGTTCTACGAGCAGTACTTC | CASSLGQVFYEQYF
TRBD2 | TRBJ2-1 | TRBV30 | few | TGTGCCTGGAGTAACGGGGGGTCCAATGAGCAGTTCTTC | CAWSNGGSNEQFF
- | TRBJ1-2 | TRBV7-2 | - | TGTGCCAGCAGCTTAGCGCAGGTGCAGGGCTATGGCTACACCTTC | CASSLAQVQGYGYTF
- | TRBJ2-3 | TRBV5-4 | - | TGTGCCAGCAGCACAGGGACTGTCACAGATACGCAGTATTTT | CASSTGTVTDTQYF
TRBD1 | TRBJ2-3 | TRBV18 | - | TGTGCCAGCTCACCGGACAGGGTTAGCACAGATACGCAGTATTTT | CASSPDRVSTDTQYF
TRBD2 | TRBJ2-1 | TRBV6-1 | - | TGTGCCAGCAGTCCCCGAGCGGGGGGGTACAATGAGCAGTTCTTC | CASSPRAGGYNEQFF
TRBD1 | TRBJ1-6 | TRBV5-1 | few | TGCGCCAGCAGCTTGGCCGGGACAGCGAATTCACCCCTCCACTTT | CASSLAGTANSPLHF
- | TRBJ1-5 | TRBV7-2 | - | TGTGCCAGCAGCTTAGAAGGAAGGGGGATACGGCCCCAGCATTTT | CASSLEGRGIRPQHF
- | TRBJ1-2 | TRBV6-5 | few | TGTGCCAGCAGTTACTCGGGGAGGATTCAGAACTATGGCTACACCTTC | CASSYSGRIQNYGYTF
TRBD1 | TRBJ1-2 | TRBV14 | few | TGTGCCAGCAGCCAAGATAGGACAGGGAGGCATGGCTACACCTTC | CASSQDRTGRHGYTF
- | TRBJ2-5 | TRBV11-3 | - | TGTGCCAGCAGCTTAATGGGGACAAACCAAGAGACCCAGTACTTC | CASSLMGTNQETQYF
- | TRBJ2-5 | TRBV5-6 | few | TGTGCCAGCACCTTGTTATGGACTGGAGGAAGGACCCAGTACTTC | CASTLLWTGGRTQYF
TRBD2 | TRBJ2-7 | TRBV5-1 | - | TGCGCCAGCAGACTAGCGGGCCGCTACGAGCAGTACTTC | CASRLAGRYEQYF
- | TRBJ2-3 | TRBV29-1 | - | TGCAGCGTTGAAGTGGGCACAGATACGCAGTATTTT | CSVEVGTDTQYF
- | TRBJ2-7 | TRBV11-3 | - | TGTGCCAGCAGCTTAGAGGAAGAGCAGTACTTC | CASSLEEEQYF
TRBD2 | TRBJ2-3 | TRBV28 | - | TGTGCCAGCAGTTCTCCGGGACTAGCGGGATCAGGATTT | CASSSPGLAGSGF
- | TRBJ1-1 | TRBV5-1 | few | TGCGCCAGCAGCTTGGCCACTACGGGACCCACTGAAGCTTTCTTT | CASSLATTGPTEAFF